The present T cell receptor (beta chain) was sequenced within a study of beta chain features in type 1 diabetes. General study points: Highly expressing activated T cells could be over-counted with a cDNA template. For Type 1 diabetes patients, all four CD4+ subsets carried TCRB CDR3s that were moderately but significantly shorter.

Isolated RNA was reverse transcribed in full, so expressed TCRB transcripts were sequenced. Clones were sequenced by immunoSEQ multiplex PCR, and TCRdb holds only the in-frame ones, with some missing. The table shows some 270,000 clones, with about 11% occurring only once. This clone has only a few counts. The antigen remains undetermined. Staining for CD45RO/CCR7/CD25/CD127/CD95/CD27 allowed sorting of CD4+ naive, central memory, regulatory and stem cell-like memory cells. There are 14 residues in the CDR3. Germline-derived CDR1 and CDR2 are KGHSH and LQKENI. V gave up 3 bases and J gave up 5 bases; unmatched junction bases: 5.

The sample was naive CD4+ T cells from blood. This TCR derives from a man aged 25 to 45 with type 1 diabetes. The chain links TRBV18 to TRBJ2-7; the match to TRBD1 covers 9 bases. CDR3 bases: TGTGCCAGCTCACCCGACAGGGGGTCGAACGAGCAGTACTTC. This encodes CASSPDRGSNEQYF.